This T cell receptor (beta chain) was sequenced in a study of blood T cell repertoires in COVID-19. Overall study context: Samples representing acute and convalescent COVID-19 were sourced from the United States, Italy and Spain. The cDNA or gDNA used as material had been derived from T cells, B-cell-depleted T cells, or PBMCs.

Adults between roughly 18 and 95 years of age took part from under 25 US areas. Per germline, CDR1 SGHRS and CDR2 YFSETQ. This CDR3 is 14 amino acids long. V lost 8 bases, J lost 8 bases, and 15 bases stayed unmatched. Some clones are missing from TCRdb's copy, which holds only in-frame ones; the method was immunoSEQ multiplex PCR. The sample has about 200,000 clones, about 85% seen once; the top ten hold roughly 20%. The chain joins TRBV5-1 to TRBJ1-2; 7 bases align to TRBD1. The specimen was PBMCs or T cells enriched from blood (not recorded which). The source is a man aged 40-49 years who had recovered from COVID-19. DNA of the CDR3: TGCGCCAGTAAGCTTGAGGAGGGGGCGAGGGGCTACACCTTC. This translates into CASKLEEGARGYTF.